This entry is about one T cell receptor (beta chain). The specificity of this receptor is unknown. Per-base quality was not reported, and no clone a single base away is much larger than it. For the CD8 naive samples, CD45RO-negative cells were positively selected for CCR7, yielding a CD45RA+CCR7+ population from which TemRA cells were excluded. Healthy HIV-negative adults with no recently reported acute infections or vaccinations were included as donors. Every donor was a Caucasian adult living in Nashville, Tennessee, USA. Blood was collected by leukapheresis, and PBMCs were isolated by Ficoll-Histopaque density gradient centrifugation and then cryopreserved in liquid nitrogen vapor phase. Purity and quantity of every magnetically sorted T cell population were checked by analytical flow cytometry. From each sorted fraction, genomic DNA was isolated and quantified by UV absorbance on a Nanodrop 2000c.

This sample was included in a study of shared clonotypes between healthy human individuals (dated by TCRdb to about 2020). For the wider study: The cohort comprised a couple of women and three men aged 18 to 49 years. Libraries were prepared and TCR repertoires were sequenced by different laboratories using diverse techniques, in order to increase sequencing depth and limit assay-specific biases. To estimate repertoire size and how much clonotype sharing occurs between individuals, the study deeply sequenced the blood TCR repertoires of five healthy adults. For each donor, three plates each were used for CD4 naive and CD4 memory, two plates were used for CD8 naive, and one plate was used for CD8 memory. Per donor, leukapheresis produced somewhere between about 0.9 and 10 billion PBMCs. Broad study findings and their caveats: Sharing across several donors was observed for about 5% of naive CD4, under 4% of naive CD8, roughly 2.3% of memory CD4, and roughly 0.4% of memory CD8 clonotypes. Compared with non-shared clonotypes, the clonotypes found in all four sorted-subset donors had higher generation probabilities. Only blood was sampled, and tissue TCR repertoires likely differ from those in blood. Because the study included a small number of donors, the genetic and exposure-history diversity represented was limited. Incomplete sequencing was indicated by rarefaction of sorted-subset datasets, despite the large sequencing depth. Pairwise subsampling led to the expectation that sequencing depth would affect the degree of clonotype sharing among donors. Estimated clonotype richness was generally larger for naive than for memory subsets.

Using the deep immunoSEQ assay, TCR CDR3 regions were amplified from genomic DNA by multiplex PCR. Extracted genomic DNA from each cell subset was spread evenly across all wells of several immunoSEQ 96-well plates, with each plate serving as a replicate. For sorted subsets, 200 to 250 ng genomic DNA, equal to about 30,000 T cell genomes, was loaded into each replicate PCR. The purified libraries were quantified using a Qubit 3.0 fluorometer, sized with a Bioanalyzer 2100, and then quantified again using the KAPA Library Quantification kit. Every immunoSEQ 96-well plate was sequenced on a separate single-read 150-cycle Illumina NextSeq 550 flow cell. Turning to the authors' computational methods: The immunoSEQ output contained only junctional sequences without quality scores, so filtering could not match that applied to full-length reads. To assign V/J genes and CDR3, sequences were annotated against IMGT germline references using PyIR, a Python wrapper for IgBLAST v1.9. Reads were removed for weak V/J assignments (E-value above 1e-6), missing CDR3, stop codons, out-of-frame junctions, or ambiguous translated residues. V3J clonotypes were defined as sequences sharing the same inferred V gene, J gene, and CDR3 amino acid sequence. To compute the percentage overlap between repertoires, the number of shared unique clonotypes was divided by the size of the smaller repertoire. Repertoire richness was assessed with RTK rarefaction, the Chao1 estimator, and Recon v2.1 estimates of unobserved clonotypes. Generation probabilities were computed with OLGA for all TCRbeta clonotypes obtained by the gDNA method from a few donors. TCRdb's version of the immuneACCESS table is confined to in-frame rearrangements and falls short of the full clone set. An unresolved V gene accounts for under half of the shortfall where checked; the remainder is of unknown origin. D and trimming come from the DNA, and the V and J calls and clone size come from that table. This sample is represented by under 1 million clones; around 96% of them were singletons. The leading ten clones occupy about 0.25% of the sample.

This sequence originates from a man aged 30 to 45 in good health. Sequenced sample: naive CD8+ T cells sorted from blood. Explained via the paper, the cell subset or site label denotes: CD45RA+CCR7+.

In nucleotides, the sequence is TGCGCCAGCAGTGAGACAGGGGTAACCGGGGAGCTGTTTTTT. Its protein is CASSETGVTGELFF. The chain is made from TRBV10-1 and TRBJ2-2; 7 bases in between match TRBD1. V is pruned by 2 bases and J by 5 bases, leaving 2 bases of the junction without a gene match. The CDR3 contains 14 residues, cysteine and phenylalanine counted. CDR3 DNA is the only sequence kept; it has 42 bases, read in frame from the first base. The germline V gene encodes CDR1 WNHNN and CDR2 SYGVQD (reference sequence).